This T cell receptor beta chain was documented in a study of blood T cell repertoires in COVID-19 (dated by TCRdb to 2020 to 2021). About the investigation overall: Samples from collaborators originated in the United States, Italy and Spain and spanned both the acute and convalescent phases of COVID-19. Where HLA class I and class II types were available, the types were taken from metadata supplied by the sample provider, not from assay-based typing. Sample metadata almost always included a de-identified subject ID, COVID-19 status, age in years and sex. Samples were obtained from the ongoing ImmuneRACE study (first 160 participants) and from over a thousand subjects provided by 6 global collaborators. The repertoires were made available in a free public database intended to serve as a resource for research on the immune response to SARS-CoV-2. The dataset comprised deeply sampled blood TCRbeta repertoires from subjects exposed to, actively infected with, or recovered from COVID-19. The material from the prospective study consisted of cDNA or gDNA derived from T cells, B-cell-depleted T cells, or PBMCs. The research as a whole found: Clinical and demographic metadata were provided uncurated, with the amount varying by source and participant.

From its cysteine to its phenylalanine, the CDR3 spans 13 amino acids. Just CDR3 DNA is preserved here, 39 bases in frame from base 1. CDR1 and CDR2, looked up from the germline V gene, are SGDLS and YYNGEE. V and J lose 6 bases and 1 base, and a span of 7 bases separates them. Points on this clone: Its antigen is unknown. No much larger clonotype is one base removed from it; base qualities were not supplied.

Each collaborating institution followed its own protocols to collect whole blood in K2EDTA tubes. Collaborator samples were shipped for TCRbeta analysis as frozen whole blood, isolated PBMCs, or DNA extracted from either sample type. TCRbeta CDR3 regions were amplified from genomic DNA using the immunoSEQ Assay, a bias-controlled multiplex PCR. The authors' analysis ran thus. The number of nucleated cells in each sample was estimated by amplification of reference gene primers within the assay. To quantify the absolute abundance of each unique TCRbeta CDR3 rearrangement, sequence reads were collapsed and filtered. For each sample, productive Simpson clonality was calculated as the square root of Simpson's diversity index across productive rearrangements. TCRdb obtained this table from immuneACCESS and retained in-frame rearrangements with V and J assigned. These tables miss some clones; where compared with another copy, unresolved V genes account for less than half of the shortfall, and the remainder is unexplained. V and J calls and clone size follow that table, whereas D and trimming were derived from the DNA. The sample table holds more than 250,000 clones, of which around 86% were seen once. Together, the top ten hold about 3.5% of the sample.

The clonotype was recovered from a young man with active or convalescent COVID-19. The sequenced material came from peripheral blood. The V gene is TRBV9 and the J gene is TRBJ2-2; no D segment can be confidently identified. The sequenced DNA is TGTGCCAGCACCCCAGGGAACACCGGGGAGCTGTTTTTT. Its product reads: CASTPGNTGELFF.